This paragraph covers one T cell receptor beta chain sequence. Its antigen remains unknown. The sample belongs to a study of T cells in localized non-small cell lung cancer. Findings of the study overall: With higher T cell density in blood came longer overall survival.

The V gene end was trimmed by 4 bases and the J gene end by 7 bases; junction bases not matched to a gene: 5. The germline gives CDR1 SGHRS, CDR2 YFSETQ. This CDR3 contains 14 residues. TCRdb keeps only in-frame clones here, not all; method: immunoSEQ multiplex PCR. Seen here are about 21,000 clones, around nine tenths observed once, and the top ten hold around 7%. This chain joins TRBV5-1 and TRBJ1-6, with 7 bases matching TRBD1. The sample consisted of peripheral blood, taken before any cancer treatment. The origin of this receptor is a male donor at least 60 years old with stage I squamous cell lung carcinoma. CDR3 sequence (DNA): TGCGCCAGCAGCCCAGGGACAGAGAATTCACCCCTCCACTTT. This gives the protein CASSPGTENSPLHF.